The 28 T cell receptor beta chains listed next were all sequenced from one sample in a study of blood T cell repertoires in COVID-19. Profiled with immunoSEQ multiplex PCR; TCRdb holds only in-frame clones, not every one. Here the sample spans 210,000 or so clones, about nine tenths being singletons. Sequenced sample: peripheral blood. These receptors all come from a woman aged 50 to 60 with acute or convalescent COVID-19.

This rearrangement joins TRBV10-3 to TRBJ1-1; D is undetermined. The CDR3 spans 14 residues. V lost 0 bases and J lost 6, with 11 bases in between. Germline CDR1 ENHRY, CDR2 SYGVKD. CDR3 bases: TGTGCCATCAGTGAGTCGAATGGAGTTCCTGAAGCTTTCTTT. Translation: CAISESNGVPEAFF.

The gene calls are TRBV6-2 or TRBV6-3 and TRBJ2-7, with D perhaps matching TRBD2 (6 bases). The CDR3 extends over 14 amino acids. Germline values: CDR1 MNHEY, CDR2 SVGEGT. Trimming removed 6 bases at V and 2 bases at J, with 14 bases between. For the CDR3, the DNA is TGTGCCAGCAGCCCTCCCGGGGGAACCTACGAGCAGTACTTC. Its translation is CASSPPGGTYEQYF.

DNA of the CDR3: TGTGCCAGCAGCGATGACACCTACAATGAGCAGTTCTTC. This translates into CASSDDTYNEQFF. The chain couples TRBV9 to TRBJ2-1, with D unresolved. Trimming left V 3 bases short and J 2 bases short, with 6 bases between. From germline, CDR1 is SGDLS and CDR2 YYNGEE. This CDR3 has 13 amino acids.

V usage is TRBV7-2 and J usage is TRBJ1-1, with D perhaps TRBD1 (5 bases). Germline CDR1 and CDR2: SGHTA and FQGNSA. This CDR3 has 15 amino acids. Between the trimmed V and J ends, which lost 5 bases and 5 bases, there was a span of 18 bases. The CDR3 nucleotides read TGTGCCAGCAGCCCCCCAAAAGGACACTTAACTGAAGCTTTCTTT. This gives the protein CASSPPKGHLTEAFF.

This chain links TRBV2 with TRBJ1-6; no definite D call. The CDR3 is 11 residues long. CDR1 SNHLY and CDR2 FYNNEI come from the germline V gene. Trimming removed 6 bases at V and 11 bases at J, with 8 bases between. The CDR3, as DNA: TGTGCCAGCAGAACCTCGGCACCCCTCCACTTT. Translation gives CASRTSAPLHF. The variable domain in full, completed from reference TRBV2 and TRBJ1-6, reads EPEVTQTPSHQVTQMGQEVILRCVPISNHLYFYWYRQILGQKVEFLVSFYNNEISEKSEIFDDQFSVERPDGSNFTLKIRSTKLEDSAMYFCASRTSAPLHFGNGTRLTVT.

The chain uses TRBV30 and TRBJ2-7, with 8 nucleotides matching TRBD1. Germline V gene sequence: CDR1 GTSNPN, CDR2 SVGIG (reference sequence). V gave up 0 bases and J gave up 5 bases; unmatched junction bases: 6. CDR3 length: 14 amino acids. The chain's CDR3 is CAWSVGRGRDEQYF. The CDR3 DNA follows: TGTGCCTGGAGTGTAGGCAGGGGGCGCGACGAGCAGTACTTC.

This clone was recorded once. This chain links TRBV9 with TRBJ2-1, with TRBD2 matching over 7 bases. Trimming cost V 0 bases and J 7 bases; bases outside gene matches: 4. The length of the CDR3 is 14 residues. Germline-derived CDR1 and CDR2 are SGDLS and YYNGEE. CDR3: CASSVGAGENEQFF. The CDR3 nucleotides are TGTGCCAGCAGCGTAGGGGCGGGGGAAAATGAGCAGTTCTTC.

This chain connects TRBV5-6 to TRBJ1-4, with a possible D match to TRBD1 (6 bases). With 3 bases removed from V and 10 bases from J, the gap between germline ends came to 13 bases. CDR3 length: 13 amino acids. The germline gives CDR1 SGHDT, CDR2 YYEEEE. The CDR3 nucleotides are TGTGCCAGCAGCTCAGGACAGTACGGAAAACTGTTTTTT. Its translation: CASSSGQYGKLFF.

CDR3 nucleotide sequence: TGTGCCAGCAGCACTCGTTACACCGGGGAGCTGTTTTTT. It is translated as CASSTRYTGELFF. This rearrangement joins TRBV9 to TRBJ2-2; D ambiguous. With 4 bases removed from V and 3 bases from J, the gap between germline ends came to 7 bases. This CDR3 region has 13 residues. Germline CDR1 SGDLS, CDR2 YYNGEE.

The J gene is TRBJ2-1, the V gene TRBV19, with 7 positions matching TRBD1. The ends lost 9 bases at V and 3 bases at J; junction bases unmatched: 2. The germline V gene has CDR1 LNHDA and CDR2 SQIVND (reference sequence). The length of the CDR3 is 12 residues. CDR3 residues: CASRDSYNEQFF. The CDR3 DNA follows: TGTGCCAGCCGGGACAGCTACAATGAGCAGTTCTTC.

The chain couples TRBV11-3 to TRBJ2-2, with D possibly matching TRBD2 (6 bases). The CDR3 totals 18 residues. Germline loops: CDR1 SGHNT, CDR2 YENEEA. V was shortened by 4 bases and J by 4 bases, with 22 bases between the two germline ends. CDR3 amino acids: CASSSSFRRGLITGELFF. Here the CDR3 DNA reads TGTGCCAGCAGCTCGTCCTTCCGGCGGGGCCTTATCACCGGGGAGCTGTTTTTT.

The J gene is TRBJ2-7, the V gene TRBV11-2; TRBD2 aligns across 10 bases. V shed 3 bases and J 3 bases; nucleotides not matched to a gene: 5. Germline V gene lookup returns CDR1 SGHAT and CDR2 FQNNGV. This CDR3 is 15 amino acids long. The CDR3 loop is CASSFGAGGGYEQYF. DNA of the CDR3: TGTGCCAGCAGCTTCGGAGCGGGAGGGGGCTACGAGCAGTACTTC.

This clone was recorded once. The rearrangement links TRBV7-9 to TRBJ2-3; 8 bases map to TRBD2. In germline, CDR1 is SEHNR, CDR2 FQNEAQ (reference sequence). The CDR3 is 15 amino acids. J lost 6 bases, V lost 5 bases, and 10 bases had no gene match. The CDR3 region is CASSQATSSGDTQYF. The DNA of the CDR3 is TGTGCCAGCAGCCAAGCTACGTCTAGCGGGGATACGCAGTATTTT.

The rearrangement uses TRBV7-2 and TRBJ1-1; TRBD1 is a possible D gene (5 bases). The germline CDR1 and CDR2 sequences are SGHTA and FQGNSA. The CDR3 totals 16 residues. The germline V and J ends were trimmed by 2 bases and 4 bases, with 17 bases remaining between them. The CDR3 coding sequence is TGTGCCAGCAGCTTATTGTTTGGGGCGGGGAGCACTGAAGCTTTCTTT. Translated: CASSLLFGAGSTEAFF.

J is TRBJ1-4 and V is TRBV2, with D possibly being TRBD1 (6 bases). The V gene's germline CDR1 is SNHLY and CDR2 FYNNEI. The V end was cut by 7 bases, the J end by 0 bases, with 12 bases between. The CDR3 runs to 15 residues. The CDR3 DNA reads as TGTGCCAGCACTCGGGACACTACAACTAATGAAAAACTGTTTTTT. It specifies CASTRDTTTNEKLFF.

This clone appeared a few times. V gene TRBV7-2 combines with J gene TRBJ1-1, with a tentative D call TRBD1 (5 bases). Germline assignment: CDR1 SGHTA and CDR2 FQGNSA. This CDR3 has 13 amino acids. Trimming took 6 bases from V and 0 from J, leaving 8 bases between them. CDR3 in DNA: TGTGCCAGCAGGTCGACAGTGAACACTGAAGCTTTCTTT. This translates into CASRSTVNTEAFF.

The J gene is TRBJ1-6, the V gene TRBV2; D remains unclear. With 6 bases removed from V and 7 bases from J, the gap between germline ends came to 16 bases. CDR1 and CDR2 from the germline V gene are SNHLY and FYNNEI. The CDR3 has 15 amino acids. CDR3 nucleotides: TGTGCCAGCAGCCTCGGACTAAACGGGAATTCACCCCTCCACTTT. Protein: CASSLGLNGNSPLHF.

The chain joins TRBV12-3 or TRBV12-4 to TRBJ2-7, with a possible D match to TRBD2 (5 bases). The ends were cut back, 2 bases at V and 6 bases at J, with 8 bases in the middle. The CDR3 covers 12 residues. The CDR3 loop reads CASSLRGSEQYF. The CDR3 bases are TGTGCCAGCAGTTTACGGGGTTCCGAGCAGTACTTC.

This clone was seen once. The chain is built from TRBV19 and TRBJ2-2; TRBD2 is a possible D gene (7 bases). V was pared by 3 bases and J by 7 bases, with 12 bases between. CDR3 size: 14 residues. From germline, CDR1 is LNHDA and CDR2 SQIVND (reference sequence). The CDR3, as DNA: TGTGCCAGTAGTATCGGGGGGCGCGGCGGGGAGCTGTTTTTT. This translates into CASSIGGRGGELFF.

At least ten counts were recorded for this clone. The rearrangement joins TRBV5-4 to TRBJ2-1, with 9 bases matching TRBD2. Trimming removed 1 base from V and 4 bases from J; junction bases left unmatched: 9. The germline CDR1 and CDR2 sequences are SGHNT and YYREEE (reference sequence). There are 17 residues in the CDR3. CDR3 loop: CASSLYGGGALYNEQFF. The DNA of the CDR3 is TGTGCCAGCAGCTTGTACGGCGGGGGGGCCTTATACAATGAGCAGTTCTTC.

This rearrangement joins TRBV10-2 to TRBJ2-7; 7 nucleotides align to TRBD1. The V segment lost 7 bases and the J segment 5 bases; nucleotides outside the gene matches: 11. This CDR3 is 14 amino acids long. The V gene's germline CDR1 is WSHSY and CDR2 SAAADI. CDR3 coding DNA: TGCGCCAGCAATCCAGGACAGGCGGTCCACGAGCAGTACTTC. The encoded protein is CASNPGQAVHEQYF.

This chain links TRBV19 with TRBJ1-4; D call uncertain. CDR1 and CDR2 from the germline V gene are LNHDA and SQIVND (reference sequence). V was shortened by 4 bases and J by 11 bases, with 20 bases between the two germline ends. The CDR3 covers 15 residues. CDR3 sequence: CASSTVEVKGGKLFF. In DNA, the CDR3 is TGTGCCAGTAGTACCGTTGAGGTAAAGGGAGGGAAACTGTTTTTT. The full variable domain, completed using reference TRBV19 and TRBJ1-4, is DGGITQSPKYLFRKEGQNVTLSCEQNLNHDAMYWYRQDPGQGLRLIYYSQIVNDFQKGDIAEGYSVSREKKESFPLTVTSAQKNPTAFYLCASSTVEVKGGKLFFGSGTQLSVL.

This chain joins TRBV9 and TRBJ1-2, with TRBD1 matching over 10 bases. Germline CDR1 reads SGDLS; CDR2 reads YYNGEE. V was clipped by 2 bases and J by 8 bases; unmatched bases: 6. This CDR3 region has 14 residues. CDR3 coding DNA: TGTGCCAGCAGCGTGACCGACAGGGGGCAAGGCTACACCTTC. Protein sequence: CASSVTDRGQGYTF.

This clone has a handful of counts. The chain has TRBV29-1 and TRBJ2-1; TRBD2 matches 8 bases. The germline CDR1 and CDR2 sequences are SQVTM and ANQGSEA. J gave up 9 bases and V 2 bases, and 6 bases lay outside the gene matches. The CDR3 runs 13 residues. In DNA, the CDR3 is TGCAGCGTTGAAATCGGGAGGGCCGTTGAGCAGTTCTTC. Protein sequence: CSVEIGRAVEQFF.

This clone came up once. The chain uses TRBV7-2 and TRBJ2-5; D is perhaps TRBD2 (6 bases). Per the germline V gene, CDR1 is SGHTA and CDR2 is FQGNSA. The CDR3 consists of 14 residues. V gave up 4 bases and J gave up 1 base, with 10 bases separating them. The DNA for the CDR3 is TGTGCCAGCAGCTCCCGGGACTTCCAAGAGACCCAGTACTTC. Amino acid sequence: CASSSRDFQETQYF.

The CDR3 DNA sequence: TGTGCCAGCAGCTTGGTCGGGGTGAACACTGAAGCTTTCTTT. This codes for CASSLVGVNTEAFF. The gene calls are TRBV5-4 and TRBJ1-1, with D uncertain. CDR1 is SGHNT, CDR2 YYREEE, per germline (reference sequence). This CDR3 is built from 14 residues. Trimming took 0 bases from V and 0 from J, leaving 6 bases between them.

The chain links TRBV6-5 to TRBJ1-1, with D perhaps TRBD1 (6 bases). Trimming stripped 3 bases from V and 7 bases from J, with 12 bases between. The CDR3 loop spans 13 amino acids. CDR1 is MNHEY, CDR2 SVGAGI, per germline. This CDR3 is CASSYKQGGEAFF. CDR3 DNA: TGTGCCAGCAGTTATAAACAGGGCGGTGAAGCTTTCTTT.

The chain is built from TRBV3-1 (or the pseudogene TRBV3-2) and TRBJ2-1; D uncertain. Deletions cut 4 bases from V and 8 bases from J, with 12 bases between. Germline CDR1 and CDR2: LGHDT and YNNKEL (reference sequence). This CDR3 spans 13 amino acids. The CDR3 coding sequence is TGTGCCAGCAGCCTCCACTCTTTGGATGAGCAGTTCTTC. The encoded protein is CASSLHSLDEQFF.